These 12 T cell receptor beta chains were sequenced from one sample in a study of T cell responses to AZD1222 COVID-19 vaccine. Repertoires were generated with immunoSEQ multiplex PCR, while TCRdb's copy carries only in-frame clones and drops some. The table lists 95,000 to 150,000 clones, 85% to 95% of them singletons, with 4% to 6% in the top ten. The input for sequencing was peripheral blood, taken 28 days after the second AZD1222 dose. The origin of the receptors is an adult who received the AZD1222 COVID-19 vaccine.

The rearrangement uses TRBV6-2 or TRBV6-3 and TRBJ2-7, with a weak D call TRBD2 (7 bases). Trimming stripped 2 bases from V and 2 bases from J, with 16 bases between. The germline CDR1 and CDR2 sequences are MNHEY and SVGEGT. The CDR3 has 16 residues. CDR3 sequence reads: CASSYLFGGATYEQYF. DNA of the CDR3: TGTGCCAGCAGTTACCTGTTTGGGGGGGCCACCTACGAGCAGTACTTC.

The chain combines TRBV5-1 with TRBJ1-2; no clear D. V lost 0 bases and J lost 5, with 14 bases in between. The germline gives CDR1 SGHRS, CDR2 YFSETQ. The CDR3 is made up of 15 amino acids. In DNA form, the CDR3 reads TGCGCCAGCAGCTTGGATACAGCTAGGGCGTATGGCTACACCTTC. It is translated as CASSLDTARAYGYTF.

V usage is TRBV5-1 and J usage is TRBJ2-6; possibly TRBD2 for D (5 bases). Trimming stripped 0 bases from V and 3 bases from J, with 7 bases between. Germline lookup yields CDR1 SGHRS and CDR2 YFSETQ. This CDR3 contains 15 residues. CDR3 sequence (DNA): TGCGCCAGCAGCTTGGCGGGGAGTGGGGCCAACGTCCTGACTTTC. Translated, it gives CASSLAGSGANVLTF.

The V gene is TRBV6-6, the J gene TRBJ2-1; weak D call: TRBD2 (6 bases). The CDR3 has 15 residues. Germline lookup yields CDR1 MNHNY and CDR2 SVGAGI (reference sequence). The ends were cut back, 6 bases at V and 3 bases at J, with 15 bases in the middle. The CDR3 bases are TGTGCCAGCAGAGCGTCGGGAGTGAACTACAATGAGCAGTTCTTC. This codes for CASRASGVNYNEQFF.

The chain's CDR3 is CSVAGDSYEQYF. The CDR3 bases are TGCAGCGTTGCCGGGGACTCCTACGAGCAGTACTTC. The chain joins TRBV29-1 to TRBJ2-7; D might be TRBD2 (5 bases). There are 12 residues in the CDR3. The V gene's germline CDR1 is SQVTM and CDR2 ANQGSEA. Trimming took 4 bases from V and 0 from J, leaving 7 bases between them.

The chain employs TRBV21-1 and TRBJ1-5. TRBV21-1 is an annotated pseudogene. The CDR3 spans 15 residues. The CDR3 spells CASSLQTGRGQPQHF. For the CDR3, the DNA is TGTGCCAGCAGCCTCCAGACAGGGAGGGGTCAGCCCCAGCATTTT.

The DNA of the CDR3 is TGTGCCAGCAGCTTCCCCACCGGGACTAGCGGGAAGGATGAGCAGTTCTTC. Its translation is CASSFPTGTSGKDEQFF. This chain links TRBV11-2 with TRBJ2-1; 13 bases are a match to TRBD2. The trim removed 3 bases at V and 8 bases at J, leaving 10 bases unmatched. This CDR3 is built from 17 residues. From germline, CDR1 is SGHAT and CDR2 FQNNGV.

The chain has TRBV6-2 or TRBV6-3 and TRBJ1-5; TRBD1 agrees at 8 bases. CDR3 length equals 19 residues. The V gene end was trimmed by 4 bases and the J gene end by 1 base; junction bases not matched to a gene: 15. Germline CDR1 reads MNHEY; CDR2 reads SVGEGT. The CDR3 loop reads CASSSLFRTGRESNQPQHF. Here the CDR3 DNA reads TGTGCCAGCAGTTCTCTATTCAGGACAGGGAGGGAAAGCAATCAGCCCCAGCATTTT.

The CDR3 nucleotides read TGTGCCAGCAGCCAGGCGCCCCTCTCTGGAAACACCATATATTTT. This sequence encodes CASSQAPLSGNTIYF. The genes are TRBV3-1 (or the pseudogene TRBV3-2) and TRBJ1-3; D unclear. Trimming took off 3 bases at V and 0 bases at J, with 9 bases between the two ends. CDR3 length: 15 residues. The V gene's germline CDR1 is LGHDT and CDR2 YNNKEL (reference sequence).

This chain connects TRBV9 to TRBJ2-1; D is ambiguous. Germline assignment: CDR1 SGDLS and CDR2 YYNGEE. Trimming left V 0 bases short and J 9 bases short, with 13 bases between. The CDR3 spans 14 residues. CDR3 coding DNA: TGTGCCAGCAGCGTAGGGGGAATGGTAGGTGAGCAGTTCTTC. Translation: CASSVGGMVGEQFF.

J is TRBJ2-1 and V is TRBV4-3; no reliable D call. Trimming removed 1 base from V and 8 bases from J, with 15 bases in between. The CDR3 covers 15 residues. Germline CDR1 LGHNA, CDR2 YSLEER. As DNA, the CDR3 is TGCGCCAGCAGCCAAGCTTATCTGAACGGCGATGAGCAGTTCTTC. Translation: CASSQAYLNGDEQFF.

The chain uses TRBV18 and TRBJ2-3; D gene uncertain. V was cut by 5 bases and J by 2 bases, with 2 bases left in between. The CDR3 consists of 11 residues. Germline-derived CDR1 and CDR2 are KGHSH and LQKENI. The CDR3 reads CASSDTDTQYF. DNA of the CDR3: TGTGCCAGCTCAGACACAGATACGCAGTATTTT.